These T cell receptor beta chains were read from a single sample in a study of blood T cell repertoires in COVID-19. Data came from immunoSEQ multiplex PCR; TCRdb stores just in-frame clones and leaves some out. The data contain 300,000 to 350,000 clones, approximately 83% of them seen just once; the ten biggest clones take up 2.2%. Material for sequencing was PBMCs or T cells enriched from blood (not recorded which). These receptors were obtained from a man younger than 40 who had recovered from COVID-19. The CDR3 runs from the conserved cysteine through the conserved F or W. A D gene is named only where the DNA matches it firmly. Size is omitted from some rows. Given values are once, few, many or a class for expanded clones.

v_call	j_call	d_call	clone_size	cdr3_aa	cdr3_nt
TRBV7-8	TRBJ2-7	TRBD1	few	CASSWGQGNYEQYF	TGTGCCAGCAGCTGGGGACAGGGGAACTACGAGCAGTACTTC
TRBV7-9	TRBJ2-3	TRBD1	.	CASSPPLGQGTDTQYF	TGTGCCAGCAGCCCCCCCTTGGGACAGGGTACGGATACGCAGTATTTT
TRBV7-2	TRBJ2-7	TRBD2	once	CASSSTSGSYEQYF	TGTGCCAGCAGCTCCACTAGCGGGAGCTACGAGCAGTACTTC
TRBV11-3	TRBJ2-1	.	.	CASSFQGAGWEQFF	TGTGCCAGCAGCTTCCAGGGTGCCGGGTGGGAGCAGTTCTTC
TRBV6-5	TRBJ1-1	TRBD1	.	CASINSYQGVSEAFF	TGTGCCAGCATTAATTCATACCAGGGGGTAAGTGAAGCTTTCTTT
TRBV5-4	TRBJ1-4	TRBD1	.	CASSLYRGQTNEKLFF	TGTGCCAGCAGCTTGTACAGGGGGCAGACTAATGAAAAACTGTTTTTT
TRBV19	TRBJ2-6	.	.	CASSYPGTGANVLTF	TGTGCCAGTAGTTACCCAGGGACTGGGGCCAACGTCCTGACTTTC
TRBV15	TRBJ1-2	TRBD1	.	CATSRRQGDYGYTF	TGTGCCACCAGCAGAAGACAGGGGGACTATGGCTACACCTTC
TRBV6-5	TRBJ1-2	TRBD1	.	CASSQSGTGGGYTF	TGTGCCAGCAGCCAATCCGGGACAGGGGGCGGCTACACCTTC
TRBV7-2	TRBJ2-1	.	.	CASSLAGAPYNEQFF	TGTGCCAGCAGCTTAGCGGGGGCCCCTTACAATGAGCAGTTCTTC
TRBV6-1	TRBJ2-7	.	.	CASSELDRHYEQYF	TGTGCCAGCAGTGAACTGGACAGACATTACGAGCAGTACTTC
TRBV4-3	TRBJ2-1	.	.	CASSQDQGYNEQFF	TGCGCCAGCAGCCAAGATCAGGGATACAATGAGCAGTTCTTC
TRBV7-3	TRBJ1-1	TRBD1	.	CASSQGQGETEAFF	TGTGCCAGCAGCCAAGGACAGGGGGAAACTGAAGCTTTCTTT
TRBV7-2	TRBJ2-1	TRBD1	.	CASSSGQRISYNEQFF	TGTGCCAGCAGCTCGGGACAGAGGATATCCTACAATGAGCAGTTCTTC
TRBV7-9	TRBJ2-1	TRBD2	.	CASSFYRSGGNEQFF	TGTGCCAGCAGCTTTTACCGTAGCGGGGGCAATGAGCAGTTCTTC
TRBV6-2/TRBV6-3	TRBJ1-5	TRBD1	.	CASSYFGTVNQPQHF	TGTGCCAGCAGTTACTTCGGGACAGTGAATCAGCCCCAGCATTTT
TRBV5-4	TRBJ2-2	TRBD2	.	CASSLDGGASGELFF	TGTGCCAGCAGCTTGGACGGGGGGGCTTCCGGGGAGCTGTTTTTT
TRBV7-2	TRBJ1-5	.	.	CASGGRGGYNQPQHF	TGTGCCAGCGGGGGAAGGGGGGGTTACAATCAGCCCCAGCATTTT
TRBV7-9	TRBJ1-2	.	once	CASSPREVINYGYTF	TGTGCCAGCAGCCCCCGCGAAGTTATAAACTATGGCTACACCTTC
TRBV27	TRBJ1-2	TRBD1	.	CASSSGQGFYGYTF	TGTGCCAGCAGTTCAGGACAGGGCTTTTATGGCTACACCTTC
TRBV16	TRBJ1-5	.	.	CASSPEGRDNGNQPQHF	TGTGCCAGCAGCCCAGAGGGGAGGGATAACGGCAATCAGCCCCAGCATTTT
TRBV6-5	TRBJ1-2	.	.	CASSYKATGILGGYTF	TGTGCCAGCAGTTATAAAGCCACCGGGATATTAGGTGGCTACACCTTC
TRBV6-5	TRBJ1-2	.	once	CASRRANYGYTF	TGTGCCAGCAGACGAGCTAACTATGGCTACACCTTC
TRBV9	TRBJ2-1	TRBD2	.	CASRAGVDSYNEQFF	TGTGCCAGCCGGGCGGGGGTAGACTCGTACAATGAGCAGTTCTTC
TRBV13	TRBJ1-2	TRBD1	.	CASRQGAMEGYTF	TGTGCCAGCAGGCAGGGGGCTATGGAAGGCTACACCTTC
TRBV12-3/TRBV12-4	TRBJ1-5	TRBD1	.	CASSDRGPQPQHF	TGTGCCAGCAGCGACAGGGGGCCTCAGCCCCAGCATTTT
TRBV6-5	TRBJ2-5	TRBD2	.	CASTQLAGGQETQYF	TGTGCCAGCACCCAACTAGCGGGGGGGCAAGAGACCCAGTACTTC
TRBV9	TRBJ1-1	.	.	CASSVDRTVTEAFF	TGTGCCAGCAGCGTAGACAGGACAGTCACTGAAGCTTTCTTT
TRBV7-9	TRBJ1-2	.	.	CASSLRNYGYTF	TGTGCCAGCAGCCTTCGGAACTATGGCTACACCTTC
TRBV5-4	TRBJ2-1	TRBD2	.	CASSPPTSGGANEQFF	TGTGCCAGCAGCCCTCCGACTAGCGGGGGGGCCAATGAGCAGTTCTTC
TRBV6-6	TRBJ1-2	.	.	CASSSDTSRTGYTF	TGTGCCAGCAGTTCCGATACATCAAGAACGGGCTACACCTTC
TRBV5-1	TRBJ1-1	TRBD1	.	CASSLDRGGTEAFF	TGCGCCAGCAGCTTGGACAGGGGCGGCACTGAAGCTTTCTTT
TRBV9	TRBJ2-2	.	.	CASSPRSQGQYTGELFF	TGTGCCAGCAGCCCGCGTTCACAGGGACAATATACCGGGGAGCTGTTTTTT
TRBV5-4	TRBJ1-2	TRBD1	.	CASSFPGQVPYGYTF	TGTGCCAGCAGCTTCCCGGGACAGGTCCCGTATGGCTACACCTTC
TRBV5-1	TRBJ1-6	TRBD1	.	CASSVGQGTNSPLHF	TGCGCCAGCAGCGTAGGACAGGGTACGAATTCACCCCTCCACTTT
TRBV4-2	TRBJ2-6	.	.	CASSQDGRAYSGANVLTF	TGTGCCAGCAGCCAAGATGGCAGGGCATACTCTGGGGCCAACGTCCTGACTTTC
TRBV6-1	TRBJ1-2	.	.	CASSEGGGSGYTF	TGTGCCAGCAGTGAAGGGGGGGGTTCCGGCTACACCTTC
TRBV18	TRBJ2-3	TRBD1	.	CASSRGTGSDTQYF	TGTGCCAGCTCGCGAGGGACAGGGTCAGATACGCAGTATTTT
TRBV25-1	TRBJ1-3	.	.	CASSDTGDYLSGNTIYF	TGTGCCAGCAGTGACACGGGCGACTACCTCTCTGGAAACACCATATATTTT
TRBV5-5	TRBJ1-3	.	.	CASSLVDTGNTIYF	TGTGCCAGCAGCTTGGTGGACACTGGAAACACCATATATTTT
TRBV25-1	TRBJ1-1	.	.	CASSDPRGRDTEAFF	TGTGCCAGCAGTGACCCCCGGGGAAGGGACACTGAAGCTTTCTTT
TRBV19	TRBJ1-5	.	few	CASGSGGSGNQPQHF	TGTGCCAGTGGAAGCGGGGGATCGGGCAATCAGCCCCAGCATTTT
TRBV6-5	TRBJ1-6	.	once	CASSYSTAGLTPLHF	TGTGCCAGCAGTTACTCGACGGCGGGTTTGACACCCCTCCACTTT
TRBV25-1	TRBJ1-6	.	.	CASSDLYNSPLHF	TGTGCCAGCAGTGATCTGTATAATTCACCCCTCCACTTT
TRBV2	TRBJ2-7	TRBD1	.	CASSEEGANEQYF	TGTGCCAGCAGTGAAGAGGGGGCGAACGAGCAGTACTTC
TRBV25-1	TRBJ2-2	TRBD1	.	CASSPGQGYTGELFF	TGTGCCAGCAGCCCGGGACAGGGTTACACCGGGGAGCTGTTTTTT
TRBV13	TRBJ1-2	TRBD1	.	CASSLGQGKNYGYTF	TGTGCCAGCAGCTTAGGACAGGGGAAGAACTATGGCTACACCTTC
TRBV2	TRBJ1-1	TRBD1	few	CASSKTGGNTEAFF	TGTGCCAGCAGTAAGACAGGGGGGAACACTGAAGCTTTCTTT
TRBV5-1	TRBJ2-5	.	.	CASKFLGTSPEETQYF	TGCGCCAGCAAGTTCCTCGGGACATCCCCTGAAGAGACCCAGTACTTC
TRBV9	TRBJ2-1	.	.	CASSVELNPSYNEQFF	TGTGCCAGCAGCGTAGAACTCAACCCCTCCTACAATGAGCAGTTCTTC
TRBV27	TRBJ1-1	.	few	CASSSQGTVGTEAFF	TGTGCCAGCAGTTCCCAGGGTACGGTCGGCACTGAAGCTTTCTTT
TRBV29-1	TRBJ2-5	.	.	CSTVDWLEETQYF	TGCAGCACCGTAGACTGGTTAGAGGAGACCCAGTACTTC
TRBV7-2	TRBJ2-3	.	.	CASSLALRTDTQYF	TGTGCCAGCAGCTTAGCTCTTCGCACAGATACGCAGTATTTT
TRBV11-3	TRBJ2-2	.	.	CASSMGSSNTGELFF	TGTGCCAGCAGCATGGGGAGCTCGAACACCGGGGAGCTGTTTTTT
TRBV9	TRBJ2-2	.	.	CASSVGPEGVTGELFF	TGTGCCAGCAGCGTAGGGCCCGAAGGGGTAACCGGGGAGCTGTTTTTT